The source of this T cell receptor beta chain is a study of blood T cell repertoires in COVID-19. Across the study: Samples taken during acute and convalescent COVID-19 were collected in the United States, Italy and Spain. From T cells, B-cell-depleted T cells, or PBMCs came the material, which was cDNA or gDNA.

In germline, CDR1 is SGHNT, CDR2 YYREEE (reference sequence). J gave up 0 bases and V 5 bases, and 2 bases lay outside the gene matches. The CDR3 consists of 14 residues. Authors' processing steps: Nucleated cell counts were estimated from reference gene primer amplification. Assay: immunoSEQ multiplex PCR; the TCRdb copy retains only in-frame clones and omits some. V and J calls and clone size are as listed in that table; D and trimming were resolved from the DNA. The sample has some 15,000 clones, under 85% seen once. The specimen was peripheral blood. The chain combines TRBV5-4 with TRBJ2-3, with 8 bases fitting TRBD2. This receptor was identified in a man aged 55 to 69 with acute or convalescent COVID-19. CDR3 sequence: CASSSSGSTDTQYF. CDR3 sequence (DNA): TGTGCCAGCAGTTCTAGCGGGAGCACAGATACGCAGTATTTT.